These 2 T cell receptor beta chains share one sample of origin, sequenced in a study of regulatory T cells in long-lasting Graves disease. Time point indicated: newly diagnosed GD, antithyroid drugs for less than 3 months. Isolated PBMC RNA provided the starting material for the TCR library. TCR beta libraries were built with iRepertoire HTBI primers and Arm-PCR of CDR3 regions. TCRdb used MiXCR to reprocess the multiplex PCR reads, holding one entry per CDR3 protein. The sample lists around 480,000 distinct CDR3 sequences; about 16% were seen once. These data also formed part of another study, on T cells in Graves' hyperthyroidism and ophthalmopathy.

Here the sequenced sample was peripheral blood mononuclear cells (PBMCs), taken at new diagnosis, from a patient treated with antithyroid drugs. Receptor source: a woman aged 35 to 59 with Graves disease.

The table lists this clonotype with a few counts. The gene calls are TRBV6-1 and TRBJ2-7; 8 bases fit TRBD2. With 6 bases clipped from V and 2 bases from J, the junction kept 9 bases outside the gene matches. In germline, CDR1 is MNHNS, CDR2 SASEGT. The CDR3 totals 15 residues. In DNA form, the CDR3 reads TGTGCCAGCAGCACCCCGGGACTAGGCCCCTACGAGCAGTACTTC. This translates into CASSTPGLGPYEQYF.

In its sample, this clonotype was seen many times. This chain links TRBV3-1 with TRBJ1-6; 9 bases align to TRBD1. Unmatched junction bases numbered 3, after V lost 4 bases and J lost 5 bases. CDR3 length: 15 amino acids. Germline V gives CDR1 LGHDT, CDR2 YNNKEL (reference sequence). CDR3 amino acids: CASSRRQGDNSPLHF. The DNA of the CDR3 is TGTGCCAGCAGCCGAAGACAGGGGGATAATTCACCCCTCCACTTT.